One sample yielded the 12 T cell receptor beta chains listed below, sequenced in a study of T cells after yellow fever vaccination. TCRdb independently ran MiXCR on the 5' RACE reads; one entry per CDR3 protein. Counted here are hundreds of thousands of distinct CDR3 sequences, approximately 9% occurring once; the ten biggest clones make up approximately 19%. The sequencing used PBMCs, collected on the day of the first yellow fever vaccination. These TCRs come from a man aged 18 to 29 who received the YFV17D yellow fever vaccine.

This chain uses TRBV7-6 with TRBJ1-6; D is uncertain. Germline-derived CDR1 and CDR2 are SGHVS and FNYEAQ. V lost 0 bases and J lost 8, with 5 bases in between. The length of the CDR3 is 13 residues. This CDR3 reads CASSLARDSPLHF. The CDR3 bases are TGTGCCAGCAGCTTAGCGCGGGATTCACCCCTCCACTTT.

This clonotype was counted a few times. V usage is TRBV6-2 or TRBV6-3 and J usage is TRBJ1-2; TRBD1 is a possible D gene (6 bases). V gave up 4 bases and J gave up 1 base, with 16 bases separating them. The CDR3 length is 16 residues. Germline V gene lookup returns CDR1 MNHEY and CDR2 SVGEGT. The CDR3 sequence is CASSSPGDLINYGYTF. CDR3 nucleotides: TGTGCCAGCAGTTCACCAGGGGACTTGATTAACTATGGCTACACCTTC.

This clonotype showed up many times. The rearrangement uses TRBV3-1 and TRBJ2-2, with 9 positions matching TRBD2. V was pared by 4 bases and J by 5 bases, with 11 bases of the junction left unmatched. CDR1 is LGHDT and CDR2 is YNNKEL in the germline V gene (reference sequence). This CDR3 is 17 amino acids long. The CDR3 region is CASSLPVAGGRTGELFF. CDR3 in DNA: TGTGCCAGCAGCCTCCCCGTGGCGGGGGGGCGAACCGGGGAGCTGTTTTTT. The whole variable domain, remainder taken from reference TRBV3-1 and TRBJ2-2, is DTAVSQTPKYLVTQMGNDKSIKCEQNLGHDTMYWYKQDSKKFLKIMFSYNNKELIINETVPNRFSPKSPDKAHLNLHINSLELGDSAVYFCASSLPVAGGRTGELFFGEGSRLTVL.

The chain recombines TRBV3-1 with TRBJ2-6, with TRBD2 as a possible D gene (6 bases). The CDR3 loop spans 16 amino acids. Germline-derived CDR1 and CDR2 are LGHDT and YNNKEL (reference sequence). V was clipped by 1 base and J by 4 bases, with 11 bases between them. The CDR3 protein is CASSQGLAGGANVLTF. CDR3 nucleotide sequence: TGTGCCAGCAGCCAAGGGTTGGCGGGAGGGGCCAACGTCCTGACTTTC.

The V gene is TRBV4-1, the J gene TRBJ2-7, with a possible D match to TRBD2 (6 bases). Between the trimmed V and J ends, which lost 1 base and 3 bases, there was a span of 10 bases. The CDR3 loop spans 14 amino acids. The V gene's germline CDR1 is MGHRA and CDR2 YSYEKL. In DNA form, the CDR3 reads TGCGCCAGCAGCCAAGGGTTGCGGGGCTACGAGCAGTACTTC. This encodes CASSQGLRGYEQYF.

This clonotype was counted a few times. V is TRBV7-9 and J is TRBJ2-1, with 11 bases identical to TRBD2. V shed 0 bases and J 4 bases; nucleotides not matched to a gene: 5. Germline V gene data show CDR1 as SEHNR and CDR2 as FQNEAQ (reference sequence). The CDR3 loop spans 17 amino acids. As DNA, the CDR3 is TGTGCCAGCAGCTTAGCGCCTAGCGGGGGGCGGTACAATGAGCAGTTCTTC. As protein: CASSLAPSGGRYNEQFF.

The table lists this clonotype with many counts. The rearrangement uses TRBV4-1 and TRBJ2-4; possible D gene TRBD1, 6 bases. Germline CDR1 reads MGHRA; CDR2 reads YSYEKL. The CDR3 runs to 16 residues. Trimming removed 1 base from V and 4 bases from J, with 14 bases in between. CDR3 nucleotides: TGCGCCAGCAGCCAAGGGCAGGGGACACAGAAAAACATTCAGTACTTC. The encoded protein is CASSQGQGTQKNIQYF.

This clonotype was counted many times. V and J are TRBV6-2 or TRBV6-3 and TRBJ2-2; TRBD1 might be the D (5 bases). Trimming took off 2 bases at V and 7 bases at J, with 14 bases between the two ends. Germline CDR1 is MNHEY and CDR2 is SVGEGT. The CDR3 extends over 15 amino acids. In DNA form, the CDR3 reads TGTGCCAGCAGTTACGAGGCAGGGCGGAACGGGGAGCTGTTTTTT. This codes for CASSYEAGRNGELFF.

Only a few counts were recorded for this clonotype. The chain employs TRBV6-5 and TRBJ2-1, with TRBD2 identical over 12 bases. The CDR3 is made up of 17 amino acids. J gave up 5 bases and V 0 bases, and 5 bases lay outside the gene matches. Germline V CDR1 and CDR2: MNHEY, SVGAGI. For the CDR3, the DNA is TGTGCCAGCAGTTACTCGCCTAGCGGGGGGGTGCACAATGAGCAGTTCTTC. Protein product: CASSYSPSGGVHNEQFF.

This clonotype has only a few counts. The chain recombines TRBV5-1 with TRBJ2-3; TRBD2 is a possible D gene (5 bases). Germline CDR1 reads SGHRS; CDR2 reads YFSETQ. The CDR3 is made up of 15 amino acids. V was trimmed by 3 bases and J by 4 bases, leaving 15 bases between them. The DNA for the CDR3 is TGCGCCAGCAGCTCACGGGGAGCGGTCCCAGATACGCAGTATTTT. This encodes CASSSRGAVPDTQYF.

The rearrangement uses TRBV5-1 and TRBJ1-4, with 9 bases identical to TRBD1. The CDR3 runs 15 residues. CDR1 is SGHRS and CDR2 is YFSETQ in the germline V gene. J gave up 5 bases and V 3 bases, and 5 bases lay outside the gene matches. The CDR3 sequence: CASSSTGQGNEKLFF. The CDR3 DNA follows: TGCGCCAGCAGCTCGACCGGACAGGGGAATGAAAAACTGTTTTTT.

This clonotype has a count of ten or more. The V and J genes are TRBV4-3 and TRBJ2-6; no reliable D call. With 1 base removed from V and 2 bases from J, the gap between germline ends came to 6 bases. The CDR3 length is 15 residues. CDR1 is LGHNA, CDR2 YSLEER, per germline. The CDR3: CASSQGIAGANVLTF. DNA of the CDR3: TGCGCCAGCAGCCAAGGAATTGCTGGGGCCAACGTCCTGACTTTC.